These 32 T cell receptor beta chains share one sample of origin, sequenced in a study of radiotherapy plus CTLA-4 blockade in lung cancer (dated by TCRdb to the late 2010s). Receptors were amplified or captured by the immunoSEQ multiplex PCR assay. In its TCRdb copy, this immuneACCESS table keeps in-frame sequences only and misses some clones. Where compared with another copy, unresolved V genes explain less than half of these, and the others have no known cause. The sample table records about 59,000 clones; 70% to 85% of these occur just once. The ten largest make up around 6.6% of the sample. The sample was peripheral blood, taken from a patient treated with radiotherapy plus ipilimumab. The receptors come from a human donor with non-small cell lung cancer whose response to radiotherapy plus ipilimumab could not be evaluated.

This clone was detected a few times. The chain uses TRBV9 and TRBJ2-3; TRBD1 matches 11 bases. The V gene end was trimmed by 3 bases and the J gene end by 4 bases; junction bases not matched to a gene: 7. This CDR3 has 16 residues. In germline, CDR1 is SGDLS, CDR2 YYNGEE. In DNA form, the CDR3 reads TGTGCCAGCAGCGCGCCGGGACAGGGGGGCCCAGATACGCAGTATTTT. Its protein is CASSAPGQGGPDTQYF.

This clone was detected once. The chain joins TRBV27 to TRBJ2-7; a weak D match, TRBD1 (6 bases). Trimming removed 6 bases at V and 3 bases at J, with 15 bases between. The length of the CDR3 is 14 residues. Germline V gene sequence: CDR1 MNHEY, CDR2 SMNVEV (reference sequence). The CDR3 sequence: CASSTTGKRYEQYF. DNA of the CDR3: TGTGCCAGCAGCACGACAGGTAAACGCTACGAGCAGTACTTC.

The chain carries TRBV19 and TRBJ2-2; possibly TRBD1 for D (6 bases). Germline CDR1 and CDR2: LNHDA and SQIVND (reference sequence). V was clipped by 3 bases and J by 5 bases, with 10 bases between them. The CDR3 covers 14 residues. The DNA of the CDR3 is TGTGCCAGTAGTATTCAGGGGCGGACCGGGGAGCTGTTTTTT. It codes for CASSIQGRTGELFF.

A single count supports this clone. Here the CDR3 DNA reads TGTGCCTCCGTGGCGGGGGGGGGCACAGATACGCAGTATTTT. It is translated as CASVAGGGTDTQYF. J is TRBJ2-3 and V is TRBV6-5, with 9 bases aligning to TRBD2. The length of the CDR3 is 14 residues. The trim removed 11 bases at V and 1 base at J, leaving 7 bases unmatched. Germline-derived CDR1 and CDR2 are MNHEY and SVGAGI.

This clone was seen only a few times. The chain couples TRBV9 to TRBJ2-1; 9 bases map to TRBD2. The CDR3 contains 16 residues. V lost 2 bases, J lost 0 bases, and 3 bases stayed unmatched. Germline lookup yields CDR1 SGDLS and CDR2 YYNGEE. As DNA, the CDR3 is TGTGCCAGCAGCGTCAGCGGGGGGTTCTCCTACAATGAGCAGTTCTTC. Protein product: CASSVSGGFSYNEQFF.

A few counts support this clone. V is TRBV5-1 and J is TRBJ2-7, with 11 nucleotides matching TRBD2. Trimming at V came to 0 bases and at J to 6 bases, leaving 2 bases not matched to a gene. Germline lookup yields CDR1 SGHRS and CDR2 YFSETQ. The CDR3 has 14 residues. The DNA for the CDR3 is TGCGCCAGCAGCTTGGAACTAGCGGGAGCCGAGCAGTACTTC. As protein: CASSLELAGAEQYF.

This clone was detected a few times. The chain combines TRBV6-5 with TRBJ2-5; the match to TRBD1 covers 9 bases. The V gene end was trimmed by 5 bases and the J gene end by 6 bases; junction bases not matched to a gene: 7. The CDR3 length is 14 residues. Looked up from germline, CDR1 is MNHEY and CDR2 is SVGAGI. The CDR3, as DNA: TGTGCCAGCAGTGGGACAGGGAGGGCGAAGACCCAGTACTTC. Translated, it gives CASSGTGRAKTQYF.

As DNA, the CDR3 is TGTGCCAGCGGACCCGACAGCCCGCGCAACACTGAAGCTTTCTTT. It is translated as CASGPDSPRNTEAFF. The chain joins TRBV6-6 to TRBJ1-1; D might be TRBD1 (5 bases). Germline assignment: CDR1 MNHNY and CDR2 SVGAGI (reference sequence). The CDR3 runs 15 residues. V was pared by 8 bases and J by 2 bases, with 18 bases between.

The chain employs TRBV5-4 and TRBJ2-4; D is possibly TRBD2 (6 bases). The germline V gene encodes CDR1 SGHNT and CDR2 YYREEE (reference sequence). V was trimmed by 0 bases and J by 6 bases, leaving 10 bases between them. The CDR3 length is 14 residues. CDR3 protein: CASSLGLVGNIQYF. Written as DNA, the CDR3 is TGTGCCAGCAGCTTGGGACTAGTTGGAAACATTCAGTACTTC.

The J gene is TRBJ2-7, the V gene TRBV10-2; 8 bases match TRBD2. CDR3 length equals 15 residues. Germline CDR1 WSHSY, CDR2 SAAADI. The V gene end was trimmed by 6 bases and the J gene end by 4 bases; junction bases not matched to a gene: 11. DNA of the CDR3: TGCGCCAGCAGGGACGACTTAGCGGGAAGGTACGAGCAGTACTTC. Its translation: CASRDDLAGRYEQYF.

This clone was observed a handful of times. J is TRBJ2-5 and V is TRBV29-1; D call uncertain. Per the germline V gene, CDR1 is SQVTM and CDR2 is ANQGSEA. CDR3 size: 12 residues. V was trimmed by 3 bases and J by 0 bases, leaving 5 bases between them. This chain's CDR3 is CSVDTDQETQYF. In DNA form, the CDR3 reads TGCAGCGTTGATACAGACCAAGAGACCCAGTACTTC.

The V call is TRBV10-2, the J call TRBJ1-4; D perhaps matches TRBD1 (5 bases). Trimming cost V 6 bases and J 6 bases, with 8 bases left between them. CDR1 and CDR2 from the germline V gene are WSHSY and SAAADI. The CDR3 extends over 12 amino acids. CDR3 DNA sequence: TGCGCCAGCAGGACGGGGGATGAAAAACTGTTTTTT. Residues: CASRTGDEKLFF.

The chain has TRBV30 and TRBJ1-1; 9 bases map to TRBD1. The CDR3 contains 16 residues. From germline, CDR1 is GTSNPN and CDR2 SVGIG (reference sequence). With V trimmed by 0 bases and J by 2 bases, 7 bases remained unmatched. CDR3: CAWSVVWDRANTEAFF. Written as DNA, the CDR3 is TGTGCCTGGAGTGTAGTTTGGGACAGGGCTAACACTGAAGCTTTCTTT.

The chain couples TRBV2 to TRBJ2-7, with 8 bases that match TRBD2. V shed 10 bases and J 12 bases; nucleotides not matched to a gene: 17. Germline loops: CDR1 SNHLY, CDR2 FYNNEI. The CDR3 has 13 amino acids. CDR3 DNA sequence: TGTGCCATCAGCAGTGAGGTCGGGGGGGAAAGGTACTTC. Translated, it gives CAISSEVGGERYF.

The sample holds one count of this clone. The J gene is TRBJ2-1, the V gene TRBV27; 11 positions match TRBD2. The CDR3 has 15 residues. Germline loops: CDR1 MNHEY, CDR2 SMNVEV (reference sequence). With V trimmed by 6 bases and J by 3 bases, 4 bases remained unmatched. The CDR3 DNA reads as TGTGCCAGCAGCCCTAGCGGGAGGTTCTACAATGAGCAGTTCTTC. It yields the protein CASSPSGRFYNEQFF.

V is TRBV27 and J is TRBJ1-2, with a possible D match to TRBD1 (5 bases). This CDR3 comprises 13 residues. Germline-derived CDR1 and CDR2 are MNHEY and SMNVEV (reference sequence). Trimming stripped 0 bases from V and 3 bases from J, with 5 bases between. CDR3 bases: TGTGCCAGCAGTTTATCCAGGGACTATGGCTACACCTTC. Its protein product is CASSLSRDYGYTF.

The chain is built from TRBV19 and TRBJ2-3, with 9 bases matching TRBD1. V lost 5 bases and J lost 6; bases outside the gene matches: 9. The V gene's germline CDR1 is LNHDA and CDR2 SQIVND (reference sequence). The CDR3 totals 15 residues. The CDR3 region is CASSLRDREQDTQYF. Here the CDR3 DNA reads TGTGCCAGTAGTCTCCGGGACAGGGAGCAGGATACGCAGTATTTT.

The chain carries TRBV7-2 and TRBJ2-2; D possibly corresponds to TRBD2 (7 bases). Germline V gives CDR1 SGHTA, CDR2 FQGNSA. The length of the CDR3 is 18 residues. The V end lost 3 bases, the J end lost 6 bases, and 23 bases lay between the germline ends. The CDR3 loop is CASSFPPGGQGSPGELFF. CDR3 sequence (DNA): TGTGCCAGCAGCTTCCCTCCGGGAGGTCAGGGGAGTCCCGGGGAGCTGTTTTTT.

This rearrangement joins TRBV5-5 to TRBJ1-3; the match to TRBD1 covers 9 bases. Germline V gene data show CDR1 as SGHKS and CDR2 as YYEKEE (reference sequence). V shed 0 bases, J shed 5 bases, and the junction held 6 bases outside the gene matches. The CDR3 is made up of 16 amino acids. The CDR3 is CASSLEGTGPRNTIYF. The CDR3 DNA reads TGTGCCAGCAGCTTGGAAGGGACAGGGCCACGAAACACCATATATTTT.

The V call is TRBV5-1, the J call TRBJ2-2; 7 bases line up with TRBD1. The length of the CDR3 is 16 residues. V trimming: 0 bases; J trimming: 4 bases; junction bases outside the gene matches: 6. Germline CDR1 and CDR2: SGHRS and YFSETQ. The CDR3 reads CASSLALDRATGELFF. In DNA, the CDR3 is TGCGCCAGCAGCTTGGCCCTCGACAGGGCCACCGGGGAGCTGTTTTTT.

The chain uses TRBV10-3 and TRBJ1-5, with D possibly TRBD1 on 6 matching bases. Germline V gene sequence: CDR1 ENHRY, CDR2 SYGVKD. The CDR3 length is 15 residues. V was cut by 5 bases and J by 0 bases, with 11 bases left in between. The CDR3 DNA reads TGTGCCATCAGTCCGGACAGATATAGCAATCAGCCCCAGCATTTT. The encoded protein is CAISPDRYSNQPQHF.

This clone was seen just once. The CDR3 DNA reads as TGCGCCAGCAGCCAAGAGGACAGGGGGGGGTACGAGCAGTACTTC. It specifies CASSQEDRGGYEQYF. The chain has TRBV4-1 and TRBJ2-7; the match to TRBD1 covers 10 bases. The junction had 3 bases not matched to a gene; V was cut back by 0 bases and J by 4 bases. Germline CDR1 and CDR2: MGHRA and YSYEKL. The CDR3 loop spans 15 amino acids.

Remarks on this clone: An end of the junction differs from the germline gene, which may be a read error. The chain has TRBV5-1 and TRBJ2-7, with TRBD1 matching over 8 bases. Germline CDR1 is SGHRS and CDR2 is YFSETQ. This CDR3 contains 15 residues. DNA of the CDR3: TGCGCCAGCACCTTGGACCAGGGGGCCGGGTACGAGCAGTACTTC. This encodes CASTLDQGAGYEQYF.

The rearrangement links TRBV4-3 to TRBJ2-7, with D maybe TRBD1 (5 bases). With 0 bases removed from V and 0 bases from J, the gap between germline ends came to 12 bases. Per the germline V gene, CDR1 is LGHNA and CDR2 is YSLEER. The length of the CDR3 is 16 residues. The CDR3 sequence: CASSQEGAGSSYEQYF. The CDR3 DNA follows: TGCGCCAGCAGCCAAGAAGGGGCAGGTTCCTCCTACGAGCAGTACTTC.

V is TRBV6-5 and J is TRBJ1-1, with D possibly being TRBD1 (5 bases). V lost 3 bases and J lost 8, with 10 bases in between. The CDR3 is 12 residues long. Germline loops: CDR1 MNHEY, CDR2 SVGAGI. The CDR3 loop reads CASSYGASEAFF. CDR3 nucleotides: TGTGCCAGCAGTTATGGGGCGTCAGAAGCTTTCTTT.

This clone was counted a single time. CDR3 protein: CASSLRGQRATDTQYF. The CDR3 DNA follows: TGTGCCAGCAGCTTAAGGGGCCAGCGGGCCACAGATACGCAGTATTTT. The chain combines TRBV7-2 with TRBJ2-3, with TRBD2 as a possible D gene (6 bases). CDR1 and CDR2 (germline): SGHTA, FQGNSA. Trimming cost V 2 bases and J 2 bases, with 14 bases left between them. This CDR3 has 16 residues.

J is TRBJ1-1 and V is TRBV6-5; tentative D call: TRBD1 (5 bases). The CDR3 consists of 15 residues. V lost 0 bases to trimming and J lost 1 base, with 9 bases between them. Germline CDR1 is MNHEY and CDR2 is SVGAGI. The CDR3 is CASSYSGRGNTEAFF. The CDR3 nucleotides read TGTGCCAGCAGTTACTCTGGGAGGGGGAACACTGAAGCTTTCTTT.

The chain is built from TRBV5-4 and TRBJ2-7; a possible D gene is TRBD1 (6 bases). The germline gives CDR1 SGHNT, CDR2 YYREEE (reference sequence). The V end was cut by 3 bases, the J end by 4 bases, with 14 bases between. The CDR3 runs to 14 residues. In DNA form, the CDR3 reads TGTGCCAGCAGCTCATCGGGGACAATATACGAGCAGTACTTC. Translating gives CASSSSGTIYEQYF.

CDR3 region: CASSLGPGTDYEQYF. Here the CDR3 DNA reads TGTGCCAGCAGCTTAGGGCCTGGGACAGACTACGAGCAGTACTTC. This chain uses TRBV11-3 with TRBJ2-7; the match to TRBD1 covers 7 bases. J lost 3 bases, V lost 1 base, and 6 bases had no gene match. CDR1 is SGHNT and CDR2 is YENEEA in the germline V gene. The CDR3 has 15 residues.

This chain connects TRBV9 to TRBJ2-1; perhaps TRBD2 as D (5 bases). CDR1 and CDR2 (germline): SGDLS, YYNGEE. Trimming left V 7 bases short and J 8 bases short, with 13 bases between. The CDR3 is made up of 12 amino acids. For the CDR3, the DNA is TGTGCCAGCGGACTGGGGTTCGATGAGCAGTTCTTC. Translated, it gives CASGLGFDEQFF. Full variable domain (outside the CDR3, taken from reference TRBV9 and TRBJ2-1): DSGVTQTPKHLITATGQRVTLRCSPRSGDLSVYWYQQSLDQGLQFLIQYYNGEERAKGNILERFSAQQFPDLHSELNLSSLELGDSALYFCASGLGFDEQFFGPGTRLTVL.

The chain is built from TRBV30 and TRBJ2-3; 9 bases match TRBD2. Per the germline V gene, CDR1 is GTSNPN and CDR2 is SVGIG (reference sequence). The CDR3 consists of 16 residues. The J segment lost 7 bases and the V segment lost 2 bases, leaving 13 bases of the junction unmatched. CDR3 nucleotides: TGTGCCTGGAGTCTCCTGACTAGCGGCTCGAGTTATACGCAGTATTTT. Amino acids: CAWSLLTSGSSYTQYF.

V usage is TRBV11-2 and J usage is TRBJ2-7; D is undetermined. This CDR3 is 13 amino acids long. The ends were cut back, 8 bases at V and 2 bases at J, with 13 bases in the middle. Germline V gene data show CDR1 as SGHAT and CDR2 as FQNNGV. CDR3 coding DNA: TGTGCCAGCGGGCCATTAATCCCCTACGAGCAGTACTTC. This sequence encodes CASGPLIPYEQYF.